The present T cell receptor (beta chain) was sequenced within a study of beta chain features in type 1 diabetes. At the level of the study: Examination covered 100 million to 140 million sorted cells spanning all samples.

Overall study findings and caveats: A greater similarity of naive, central memory and Treg TCRB repertoires was seen among patients than among healthy donors.

The CDR3 loop spans 14 amino acids. V gave up 2 bases and J gave up 5 bases; unmatched junction bases: 4. Germline V gene sequence: CDR1 SGHRS, CDR2 YFSETQ. Expressed TCRB transcripts got sequenced, as all isolated RNA was reverse transcribed. Profiled with immunoSEQ multiplex PCR; TCRdb holds only in-frame clones, not every one. This table holds tens of thousands of clones, about 55% found once. On this clone itself: The antigen remains undetermined.

The source of this sequence is a woman aged 18-35 years in good health. V and J are TRBV5-1 and TRBJ2-1; 7 positions match TRBD2. The sample taken for sequencing was Tregs from blood. CDR3: CASSLVTSDNEQFF. DNA for the CDR3: TGCGCCAGCAGCTTAGTCACTAGCGACAATGAGCAGTTCTTC.